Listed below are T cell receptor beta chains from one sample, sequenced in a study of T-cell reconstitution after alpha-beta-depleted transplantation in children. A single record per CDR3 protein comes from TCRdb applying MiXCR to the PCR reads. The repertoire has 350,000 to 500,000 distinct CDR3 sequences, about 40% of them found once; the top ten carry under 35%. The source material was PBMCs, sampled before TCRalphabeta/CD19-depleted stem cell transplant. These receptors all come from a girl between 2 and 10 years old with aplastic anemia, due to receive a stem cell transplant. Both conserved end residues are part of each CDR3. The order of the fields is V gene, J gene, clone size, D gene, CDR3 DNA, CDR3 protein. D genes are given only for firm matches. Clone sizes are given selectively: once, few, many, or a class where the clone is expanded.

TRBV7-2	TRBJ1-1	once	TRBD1	TGTGCCAGCAGCCCAGGGACAGGGGGCGGAGAAGCTTTCTTT	CASSPGTGGGEAFF
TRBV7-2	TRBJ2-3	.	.	TGTGCCAGCAGCTTAATGACGTCAGTCTGGACAGATACGCAGTATTTT	CASSLMTSVWTDTQYF
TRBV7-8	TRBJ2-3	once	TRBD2	TGTGCCAGCAGTGGCGGGGGGCTCACTAGCACAGATACGCAGTATTTT	CASSGGGLTSTDTQYF
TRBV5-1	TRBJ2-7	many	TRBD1	TGTGCCAGCAGCTTAGGGACAGGAACCTACGAGCAGTACTTC	CASSLGTGTYEQYF
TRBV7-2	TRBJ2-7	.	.	TGTGCCTCCTTGTTCGGTGGGTCCTACGAGCAGTACTTC	CASLFGGSYEQYF
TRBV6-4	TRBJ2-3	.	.	TGTGCCAGCAGTGACCCCTTAACAGATACGCAGTATTTT	CASSDPLTDTQYF
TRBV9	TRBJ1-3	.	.	TGTGCCAGCAGCGCCAGGATCCTCTCTGGAAACACCATATATTTT	CASSARILSGNTIYF
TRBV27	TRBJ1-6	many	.	TGTGCCAGCAGTTTATTCGGGTGGGGGACCGCGGATAATTCACCCCTCCACTTT	CASSLFGWGTADNSPLHF
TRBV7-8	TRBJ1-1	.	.	TGTGCCAGCAGCTCCAAGGGAGCCCGGGACACTGAAGCTTTCTTT	CASSSKGARDTEAFF
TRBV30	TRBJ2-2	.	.	TGTGCCTGGATTAGAGACACTCTAACGACCGGGGAGCTGTTTTTT	CAWIRDTLTTGELFF
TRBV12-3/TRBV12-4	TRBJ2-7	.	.	TGTGCCAGCAGTTTAAAACAGGGCCAGACCTACGAGCAGTACTTC	CASSLKQGQTYEQYF
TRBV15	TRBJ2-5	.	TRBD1	TGTGCCACCAGCAGAGACCGGGACAGGGAGACCCAGTACTTC	CATSRDRDRETQYF
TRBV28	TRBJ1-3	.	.	TGTGCCAGCAGTTTAAAGAGAGCAACTGGAAACACCATATATTTT	CASSLKRATGNTIYF
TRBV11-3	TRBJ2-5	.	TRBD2	TGTGCCAGTAGACTAGCAGGCCAAGAGACCCAGTACTTC	CASRLAGQETQYF
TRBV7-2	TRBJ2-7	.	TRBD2	TGTGCCAGCAGCTCGACTAGCGGGGAATCCTACGAGCAGTACTTC	CASSSTSGESYEQYF
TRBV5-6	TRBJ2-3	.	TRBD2	TGTGCCAGCAGCTTGGGTCCGGGAGGGCCAGATACGCAGTATTTT	CASSLGPGGPDTQYF
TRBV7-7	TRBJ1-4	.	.	TGTGCCAGCAGCTTAACGGACAAAAATGAAAAACTGTTTTTT	CASSLTDKNEKLFF
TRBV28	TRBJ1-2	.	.	TGTGCCAGCAGTATAATCAAACGTCCGACCGGAGGCTACACCTTC	CASSIIKRPTGGYTF
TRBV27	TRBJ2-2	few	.	TGTGCCAGCAGTTTAGGGGCCGGCGGGCCGCTGTTTTTT	CASSLGAGGPLFF
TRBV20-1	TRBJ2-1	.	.	TGCAGTGCTAGTAGCCCCTCCCCGGGACTCCAGTTCTTC	CSASSPSPGLQFF
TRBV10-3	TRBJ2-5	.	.	TGTGCCATCAGTGAGTCGATTGGGGGGCTGGGAGAGACCCAGTACTTC	CAISESIGGLGETQYF
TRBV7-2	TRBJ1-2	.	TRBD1	TGTGCCAGCAGCTGGGGACAGAGGGGTGGCTACACCTTC	CASSWGQRGGYTF
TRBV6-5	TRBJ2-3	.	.	TGTGCCAGCAGTTACCAGAGCACAGATACGCAGTATTTT	CASSYQSTDTQYF
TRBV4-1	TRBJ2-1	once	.	TGCGCCAGCAGCCAAGAGGTCAGGAATGAGCAGTTCTTC	CASSQEVRNEQFF
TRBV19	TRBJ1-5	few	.	TGTGCCAGTAGTACTATTGTGGGTCCACCAGGCGGGCCCCAGCATTTT	CASSTIVGPPGGPQHF
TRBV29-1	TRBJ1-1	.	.	TGCAGCGTTGAAGACCACAGGGCCGGGGGCACTGAAGCTTTCTTT	CSVEDHRAGGTEAFF
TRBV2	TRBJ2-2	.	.	TGTGCCAGCAGTTTGGGCTACGGGACTCTCACCGGGGAGCTGTTTTTT	CASSLGYGTLTGELFF
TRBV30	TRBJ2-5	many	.	TGTGCCTGGAGTGTGGTCCAAGAGACCCAGTACTTC	CAWSVVQETQYF
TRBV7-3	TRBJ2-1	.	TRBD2	TGTGCCAGCAGCTTAACGGCGGGAGTCTACAATGAGCAGTTCTTC	CASSLTAGVYNEQFF
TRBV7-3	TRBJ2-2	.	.	TGTGCCAGCAGCTTCCACGTCACCTCGAACACCGGGGAGCTGTTTTTT	CASSFHVTSNTGELFF
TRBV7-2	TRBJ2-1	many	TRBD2	TGTGCCAGCAGCGCAGTACTAGCGGGAGGGAACGATGAGCAGTTCTTC	CASSAVLAGGNDEQFF
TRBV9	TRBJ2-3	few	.	TGTGCCAGCAGCGTCAGGGGACCCACAGATACGCAGTATTTT	CASSVRGPTDTQYF
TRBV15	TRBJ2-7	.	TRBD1	TGTGCCACCAGCAGAGATCGCAGGGGGCTGGGTGAGCAGTACTTC	CATSRDRRGLGEQYF
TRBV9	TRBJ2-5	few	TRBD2	TGTGCCAGCAGCCCCAGACTAGCCTCACAAGAGACCCAGTACTTC	CASSPRLASQETQYF
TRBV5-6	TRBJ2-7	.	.	TGTGCCAGCAGCTGGGAAGACAGTTACGAGCAGTACTTC	CASSWEDSYEQYF
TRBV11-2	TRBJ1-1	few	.	TGTGCCAGCAGCTTCAGGACTGAAGCTTTCTTT	CASSFRTEAFF
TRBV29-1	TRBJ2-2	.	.	TGCAGCGTTGCAATACAAGTGGCTGGGGAGCTGTTTTTT	CSVAIQVAGELFF